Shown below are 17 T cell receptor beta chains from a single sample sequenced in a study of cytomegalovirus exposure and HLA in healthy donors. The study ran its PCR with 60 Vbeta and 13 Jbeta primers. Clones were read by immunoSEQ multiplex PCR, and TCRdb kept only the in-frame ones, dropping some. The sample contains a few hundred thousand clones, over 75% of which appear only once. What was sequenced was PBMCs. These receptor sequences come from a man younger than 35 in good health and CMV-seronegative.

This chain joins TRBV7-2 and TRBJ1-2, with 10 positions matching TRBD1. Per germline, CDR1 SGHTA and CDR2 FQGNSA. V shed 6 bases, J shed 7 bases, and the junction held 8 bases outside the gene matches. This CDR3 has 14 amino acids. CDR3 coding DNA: TGTGCCAGCAGTCTAGGGACAGGGGATTCTGGCTACACCTTC. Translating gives CASSLGTGDSGYTF.

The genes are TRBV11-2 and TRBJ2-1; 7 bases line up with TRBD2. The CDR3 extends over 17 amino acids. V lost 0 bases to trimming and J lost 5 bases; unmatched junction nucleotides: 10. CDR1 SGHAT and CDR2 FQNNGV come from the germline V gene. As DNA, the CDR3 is TGTGCCAGCAGCTTAGATCTTGGGCTAGCGGCCGACAATGAGCAGTTCTTC. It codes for CASSLDLGLAADNEQFF. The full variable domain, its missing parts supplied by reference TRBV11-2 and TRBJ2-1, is EAGVAQSPRYKIIEKRQSVAFWCNPISGHATLYWYQQILGQGPKLLIQFQNNGVVDDSQLPKDRFSAERLKGVDSTLKIQPAKLEDSAVYLCASSLDLGLAADNEQFFGPGTRLTVL.

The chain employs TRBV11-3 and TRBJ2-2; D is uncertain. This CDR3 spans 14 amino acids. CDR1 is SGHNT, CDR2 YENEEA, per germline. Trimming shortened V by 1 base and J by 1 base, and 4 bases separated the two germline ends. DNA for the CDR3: TGTGCCAGCAGCTTAGCGGTGAACACCGGGGAGCTGTTTTTT. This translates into CASSLAVNTGELFF. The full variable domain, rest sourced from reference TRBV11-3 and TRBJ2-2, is EAGVVQSPRYKIIEKKQPVAFWCNPISGHNTLYWYLQNLGQGPELLIRYENEEAVDDSQLPKDRFSAERLKGVDSTLKIQPAELGDSAVYLCASSLAVNTGELFFGEGSRLTVL.

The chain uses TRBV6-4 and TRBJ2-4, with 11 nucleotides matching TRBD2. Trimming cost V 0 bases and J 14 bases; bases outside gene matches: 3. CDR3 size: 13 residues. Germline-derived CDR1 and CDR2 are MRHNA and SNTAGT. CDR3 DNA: TGTGCCAGCAGTGACTCGTCGACTAGCGGGAAGTACTTC. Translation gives CASSDSSTSGKYF.

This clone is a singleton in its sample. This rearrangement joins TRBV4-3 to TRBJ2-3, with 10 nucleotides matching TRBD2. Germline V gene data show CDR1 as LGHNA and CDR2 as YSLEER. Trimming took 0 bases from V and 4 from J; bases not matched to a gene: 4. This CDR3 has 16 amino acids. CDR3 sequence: CASSQEPAGGADTQYF. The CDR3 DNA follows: TGCGCCAGCAGCCAAGAGCCAGCGGGAGGGGCAGATACGCAGTATTTT.

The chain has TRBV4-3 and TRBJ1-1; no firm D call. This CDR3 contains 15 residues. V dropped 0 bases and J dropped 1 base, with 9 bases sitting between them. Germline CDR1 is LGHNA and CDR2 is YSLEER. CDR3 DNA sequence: TGCGCCAGCAGCCAAGATGGGCGGGGGAACACTGAAGCTTTCTTT. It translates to CASSQDGRGNTEAFF.

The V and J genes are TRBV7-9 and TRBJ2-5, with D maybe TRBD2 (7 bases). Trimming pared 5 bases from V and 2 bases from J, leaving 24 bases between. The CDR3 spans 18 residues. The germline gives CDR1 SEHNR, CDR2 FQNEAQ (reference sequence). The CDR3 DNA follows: TGTGCCAGCAGCGCATACCACTCTAGGGGGGGACTTCAAGAGACCCAGTACTTC. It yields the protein CASSAYHSRGGLQETQYF.

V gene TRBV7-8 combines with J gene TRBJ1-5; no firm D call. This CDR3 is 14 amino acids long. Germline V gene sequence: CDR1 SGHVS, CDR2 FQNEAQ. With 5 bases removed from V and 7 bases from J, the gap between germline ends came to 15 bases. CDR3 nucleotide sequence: TGTGCCAGCAGCGATGGGCCCGCCGGACAGCCCCAGCATTTT. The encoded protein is CASSDGPAGQPQHF.

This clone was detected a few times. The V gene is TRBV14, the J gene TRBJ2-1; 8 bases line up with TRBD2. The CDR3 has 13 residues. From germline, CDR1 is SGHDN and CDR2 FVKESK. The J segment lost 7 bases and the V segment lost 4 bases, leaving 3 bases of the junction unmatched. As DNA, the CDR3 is TGTGCCAGCAGCCTGACTAGCGCAAATGAGCAGTTCTTC. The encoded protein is CASSLTSANEQFF. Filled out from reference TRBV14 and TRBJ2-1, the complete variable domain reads EAGVTQFPSHSVIEKGQTVTLRCDPISGHDNLYWYRRVMGKEIKFLLHFVKESKQDESGMPNNRFLAERTGGTYSTLKVQPAELEDSGVYFCASSLTSANEQFFGPGTRLTVL.

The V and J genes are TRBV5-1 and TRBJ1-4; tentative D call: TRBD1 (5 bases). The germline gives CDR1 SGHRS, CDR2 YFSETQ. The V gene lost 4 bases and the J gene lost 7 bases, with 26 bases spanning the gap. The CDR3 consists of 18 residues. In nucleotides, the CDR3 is TGCGCCAGCAGCGGCAGGACCCGAAATGGTTCCGGGGGTGAAAAACTGTTTTTT. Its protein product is CASSGRTRNGSGGEKLFF.

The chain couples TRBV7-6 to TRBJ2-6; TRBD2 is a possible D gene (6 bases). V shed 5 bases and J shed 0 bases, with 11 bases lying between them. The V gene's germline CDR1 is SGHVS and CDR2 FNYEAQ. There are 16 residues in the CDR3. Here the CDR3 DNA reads TGTGCCAGCAGCGCCGGGACTCGCTCTGGGGCCAACGTCCTGACTTTC. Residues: CASSAGTRSGANVLTF.

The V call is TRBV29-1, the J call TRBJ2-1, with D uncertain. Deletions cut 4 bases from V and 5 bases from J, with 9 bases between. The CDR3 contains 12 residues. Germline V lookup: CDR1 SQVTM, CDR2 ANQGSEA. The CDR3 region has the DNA TGCAGCGTTGGGGCCTTAAACAATGAGCAGTTCTTC. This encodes CSVGALNNEQFF.

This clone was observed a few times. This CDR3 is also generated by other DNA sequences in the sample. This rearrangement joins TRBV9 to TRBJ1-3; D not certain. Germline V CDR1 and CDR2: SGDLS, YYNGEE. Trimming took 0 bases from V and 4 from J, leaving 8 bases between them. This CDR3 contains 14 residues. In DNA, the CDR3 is TGTGCCAGCAGCGTAGATTTTCCGGGAAACACCATATATTTT. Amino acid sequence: CASSVDFPGNTIYF.

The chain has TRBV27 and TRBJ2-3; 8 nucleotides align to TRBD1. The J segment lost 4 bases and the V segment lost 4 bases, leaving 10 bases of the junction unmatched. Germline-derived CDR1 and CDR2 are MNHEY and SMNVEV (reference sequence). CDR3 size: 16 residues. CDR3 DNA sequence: TGTGCCAGCAGTTCGGACAGGGACGGGACGGCAGATACGCAGTATTTT. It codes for CASSSDRDGTADTQYF.

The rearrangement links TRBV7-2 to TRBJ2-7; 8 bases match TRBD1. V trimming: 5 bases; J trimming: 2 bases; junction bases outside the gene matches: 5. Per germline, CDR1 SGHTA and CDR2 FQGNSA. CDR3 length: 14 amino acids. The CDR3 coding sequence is TGTGCCAGCAGCCAACAGGGGGTTCCCTACGAGCAGTACTTC. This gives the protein CASSQQGVPYEQYF.

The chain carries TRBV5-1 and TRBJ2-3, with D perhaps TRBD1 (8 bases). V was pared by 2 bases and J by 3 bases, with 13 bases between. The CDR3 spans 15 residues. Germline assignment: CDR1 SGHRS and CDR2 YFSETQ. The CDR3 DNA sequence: TGCGCCAGCAGCTTTGACAGGGGAGGGACAGATACGCAGTATTTT. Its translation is CASSFDRGGTDTQYF.

The CDR3 sequence: CAIRTSGNDEQYF. In nucleotides, the CDR3 is TGTGCCATCAGGACTAGCGGGAATGACGAGCAGTACTTC. The V call is TRBV10-3, the J call TRBJ2-7, with 11 bases matching TRBD2. CDR1 and CDR2 from the germline V gene are ENHRY and SYGVKD. Germline trimming cut 6 bases from V and 5 bases from J; bases unmatched to any gene: 3. The CDR3 contains 13 residues.